The 9 T cell receptor beta chains listed next were all sequenced from one sample in a study of identical twins. Via MiXCR, TCRdb re-called the 5' RACE reads, giving one row per CDR3 protein. This sample has about 190,000 distinct CDR3 sequences; roughly 15% occur once, and the top ten carry 35% to 45%. The data also belong to a second study, concerning T cells expressing NK-cell markers.

Input material: CD8+ T cells sorted from blood. These TCRs come from a woman under 30 in good health.

The chain joins TRBV5-5 to TRBJ2-3, with TRBD2 as a possible D gene (6 bases). This CDR3 has 15 residues. The germline V gene encodes CDR1 SGHKS and CDR2 YYEKEE (reference sequence). V lost 4 bases and J 4 bases, leaving 16 bases between the germline ends. This CDR3 reads CASSPGTGLADTQYF. Here the CDR3 DNA reads TGTGCCAGCAGCCCTGGGACTGGCCTTGCAGATACGCAGTATTTT.

The chain recombines TRBV5-6 with TRBJ2-2, with unresolved D. This CDR3 contains 12 residues. Germline CDR1 is SGHDT and CDR2 is YYEEEE. V gave up 5 bases and J gave up 5 bases, with 7 bases separating them. Here the CDR3 reads CASRKETGELFF. The CDR3 DNA reads as TGTGCCAGCAGAAAGGAAACCGGGGAGCTGTTTTTT.

This clonotype has a single count. The chain links TRBV7-6 to TRBJ2-7; D may be TRBD2 (7 bases). The V end lost 2 bases, the J end lost 3 bases, and 20 bases lay between the germline ends. There are 17 residues in the CDR3. Per germline, CDR1 SGHVS and CDR2 FNYEAQ. CDR3 DNA sequence: TGTGCCAGCAGCTTATCGGCGGGGGCAGCCCCGCTCTACGAGCAGTACTTC. This translates into CASSLSAGAAPLYEQYF.

This clonotype was observed a few times. This chain links TRBV12-2 with TRBJ2-1; the D segment call TRBD2 is taken from the table without a DNA check. TRBV12-2 is annotated as a pseudogene. CDR3 length equals 16 residues. The CDR3 DNA follows: TGTGCAAGTCGCTTAGTACTAGCGGAGGCCTACAATGAGCAGTTCTTC. Amino acid sequence: CASRLVLAEAYNEQFF.

This clonotype has at least ten counts. This chain links TRBV29-1 with TRBJ2-3; D call uncertain. CDR1 and CDR2 (germline): SQVTM, ANQGSEA. The CDR3 runs to 14 residues. Trimming took 1 base from V and 2 from J, leaving 10 bases between them. Here the CDR3 reads CSVEGLGLTDTQYF. CDR3 DNA sequence: TGCAGCGTTGAAGGATTAGGTCTCACAGATACGCAGTATTTT.

This clonotype was counted once. This may arise from a read error, as a much more abundant clone is one base away. The V call is TRBV5-6, the J call TRBJ2-5; 7 positions agree with TRBD2. The CDR3 totals 13 residues. Germline CDR1 reads SGHDT; CDR2 reads YYEEEE. The CDR3 DNA reads TGTGCCAGCAGCATGGGAGGGCCAGAGTCCCAGTACTTC. Translation: CASSMGGPESQYF.

In its sample, this clonotype was seen a few times. The chain joins TRBV29-1 to TRBJ2-7; D is possibly TRBD1 (7 bases). The germline V and J ends were trimmed by 1 base and 6 bases, with 10 bases remaining between them. There are 12 residues in the CDR3. Per the germline V gene, CDR1 is SQVTM and CDR2 is ANQGSEA. The DNA for the CDR3 is TGCAGCGTTGAAGCCCAGGGGGGCGAGCAGTACTTC. Its protein product is CSVEAQGGEQYF.

The chain employs TRBV15 and TRBJ2-7; TRBD2 might be the D (6 bases). The V end was cut by 1 base, the J end by 5 bases, with 6 bases between. Germline V CDR1 and CDR2: LNHNV, YYDKDF (reference sequence). The CDR3 covers 12 residues. In DNA form, the CDR3 reads TGTGCCACCAGCAGAGCGGGGGACGAGCAGTACTTC. Protein: CATSRAGDEQYF.

This clonotype showed up just a few times. The V and J genes are TRBV15 and TRBJ2-1, with TRBD1 matching 7 bases. The CDR3 totals 14 residues. The germline V gene encodes CDR1 LNHNV and CDR2 YYDKDF (reference sequence). Trimming took 6 bases from V and 4 from J; bases not matched to a gene: 6. CDR3 amino acids: CATSRDRVYNEQFF. DNA of the CDR3: TGTGCCACCAGTAGGGACAGAGTGTACAATGAGCAGTTCTTC.